The T cell receptor (beta chain) under discussion was sequenced for a study of blood T cell repertoires in COVID-19. Study overall: The United States, Italy and Spain provided the acute and convalescent COVID-19 samples. T cells, B-cell-depleted T cells, or PBMCs supplied cDNA or gDNA.

Authors' processing steps: Amplification of reference gene primers was used by the study to estimate nucleated cell counts. TCRdb's copy holds only in-frame clones and misses some; the assay was immunoSEQ multiplex PCR. D and trimming come from the DNA, and the V and J calls and clone size come from that table. The table includes about 210,000 clones, about 85% detected once. The CDR3 is made up of 15 amino acids. CDR1 and CDR2 (germline): KGHSH, LQKENI. Deletions cut 0 bases from V and 11 bases from J, with 14 bases between. This clonotype originated in a man aged 40-49 years with acute or convalescent COVID-19. The chain has TRBV18 and TRBJ1-6; perhaps TRBD1 as D (5 bases). The specimen sequenced was peripheral blood. CDR3 sequence: CASSPPSVGLAPLHF. For the CDR3, the DNA is TGTGCCAGCTCACCACCGTCAGTGGGGCTGGCACCCCTCCACTTT.